The following is a T cell receptor beta chain sequence with its context. These data originate in a study of blood T cell repertoires in COVID-19. The wider study: PBMCs, B-cell-depleted T cells, or T cells were the source of the cDNA or gDNA that made up the material.

This CDR3 has 12 residues. CDR1 and CDR2 (germline): SGHTA, FQGTGA. The ends were cut back, 5 bases at V and 11 bases at J, with 10 bases in the middle. Clones were read by immunoSEQ multiplex PCR, and TCRdb kept only the in-frame ones, dropping some. The sample yields 70,000 to 85,000 clones, more than 70% seen once. The sample taken for sequencing was peripheral blood. The chain employs TRBV7-3 and TRBJ1-6; D may be TRBD1 (5 bases). This sequence was found in an elderly man with active or convalescent COVID-19. CDR3 loop: CASSTGQPPLHF. The DNA of the CDR3 is TGTGCCAGCAGCACTGGACAACCACCCCTCCACTTT. The full variable domain, completed using reference TRBV7-3 and TRBJ1-6, is GAGVSQTPSNKVTEKGKYVELRCDPISGHTALYWYRQSLGQGPEFLIYFQGTGAADDSGLPNDRFFAVRPEGSVSTLKIQRTERGDSAVYLCASSTGQPPLHFGNGTRLTVT.